The entry that follows covers one T cell receptor (beta chain) sequence. Its antigen remains unidentified. No much larger clone exists at a distance of one base, and base qualities are not known. TCRbeta CDR3 regions were amplified from genomic DNA by means of the immunoSEQ Assay, a bias-controlled multiplex PCR. Per the original workflow: The number of nucleated cells in each sample was estimated from the amplification of reference gene primers within the assay. To quantify the absolute abundance of each unique TCRbeta CDR3 rearrangement, sequence reads were collapsed and filtered. For each sample, productive Simpson clonality was calculated by taking the square root of Simpson's diversity index across productive rearrangements. In TCRdb, the immuneACCESS table is reduced to in-frame sequences with V and J assigned. These tables do not hold every clone; where another copy was compared, an unresolved V gene accounts for under half, and the others remain unexplained. V, J and clone size are taken as reported in that table, and D and trimming were inferred from the DNA itself. The sample table holds about 78,000 clones, of which approximately 86% were seen once. Around 4.5% of the sample belongs to the ten largest clones.

The sample originates from a study of blood T cell repertoires in COVID-19 (dated by TCRdb to about 2020). Study-level background: Collaborator samples came from the United States, Italy and Spain and covered acute and convalescent phases of COVID-19. The prospective study material was composed of cDNA or gDNA derived from T cells, B-cell-depleted T cells, or PBMCs. Deeply sampled blood TCRbeta repertoires from subjects exposed to, actively infected with, or recovered from COVID-19 were included in the dataset. The repertoires were made available in a free public database intended to serve as a resource for research on the immune response to SARS-CoV-2. The samples were drawn from two sources: the first 160 participants of the ongoing ImmuneRACE study, and 1,254 subjects contributed by 6 global collaborators. Nearly every sample came with metadata listing a de-identified subject ID, COVID-19 status, age in years and sex. HLA class I and class II types, where available, came from metadata supplied by the sample provider rather than from assay-based typing. Overall results and qualifications from the work: How much clinical and demographic metadata was included differed by source and by participant, and the metadata was provided uncurated.

Looking up the germline V gene (reference sequence) yields CDR1 MNHEY and CDR2 SMNVEV. Ends trimmed: V by 8 bases, J by 7 bases; bases unmatched to a gene: 10. Including the terminal cysteine and phenylalanine, the CDR3 comprises 13 residues. Only the CDR3 region is kept as DNA, spanning 39 bases read in frame from base 1. Whole blood was collected in K2EDTA tubes by collaborating institutions according to the institutions' own protocols. For TCRbeta analysis, collaborators shipped samples in one of three forms: frozen whole blood, isolated PBMCs, or DNA extracted from either of those sample types. This clonotype was sampled from a man in his fifties with active or convalescent COVID-19. The chain links TRBV27 with TRBJ1-1, with 7 bases aligning to TRBD1. The sequenced material came from peripheral blood. The bases are TGTGCCAGCGGGACCGACAGGGAGTTTGAAGCTTTCTTT. Protein translation: CASGTDREFEAFF.